Detailed here is one T cell receptor (beta chain). V shed 6 bases, J shed 2 bases, and the junction held 4 bases outside the gene matches. The CDR3 sequence is 14 residues long. Germline CDR1 reads MNHNY; CDR2 reads SVGAGI (reference sequence). The sample belongs to a study of blood T cell repertoires in COVID-19. On the study more broadly: Donors in the United States, Italy and Spain gave samples during acute or convalescent COVID-19. T cells, B-cell-depleted T cells, or PBMCs supplied cDNA or gDNA.

Under the authors' procedure: Reference gene primers were amplified, and this amplification served to estimate nucleated cell counts. The repertoire was sequenced with immunoSEQ multiplex PCR; TCRdb's copy has only in-frame clones and lacks some. The V and J calls and the clone size are those of that table, but D and trimming were determined from the DNA. This sample carries around 60,000 clones, just over 85% of them seen once, and the ten largest clones take approximately 1.2%. The material sequenced was peripheral blood. This chain uses TRBV6-6 with TRBJ1-5; 7 positions match TRBD1. The clonotype was recovered from a woman aged 80 or over with acute or convalescent COVID-19. DNA of the CDR3: TGTGCCAGCAGGACAGGGATGGGCAATCAGCCCCAGCATTTT. As protein: CASRTGMGNQPQHF.